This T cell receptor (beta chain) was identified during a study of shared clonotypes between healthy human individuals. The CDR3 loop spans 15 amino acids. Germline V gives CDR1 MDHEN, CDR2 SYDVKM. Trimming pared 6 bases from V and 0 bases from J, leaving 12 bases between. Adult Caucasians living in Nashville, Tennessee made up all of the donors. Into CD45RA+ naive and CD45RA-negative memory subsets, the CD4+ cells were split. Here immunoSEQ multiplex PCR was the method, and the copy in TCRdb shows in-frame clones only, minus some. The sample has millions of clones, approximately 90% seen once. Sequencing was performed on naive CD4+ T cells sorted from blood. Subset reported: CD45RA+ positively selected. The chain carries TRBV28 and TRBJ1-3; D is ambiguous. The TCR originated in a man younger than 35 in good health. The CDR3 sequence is CASRTSFASGNTIYF. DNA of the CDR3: TGTGCCAGCAGGACTAGTTTCGCCTCTGGAAACACCATATATTTT.